This entry features one T cell receptor (beta chain) sequence. The sample is drawn from a study of blood T cell repertoires in COVID-19. For the study at large: The United States, Italy and Spain provided the acute and convalescent COVID-19 samples.

The data were produced by immunoSEQ multiplex PCR, yet TCRdb's version contains in-frame clones alone and is incomplete. The table has roughly 180,000 clones, around four fifths seen once. The CDR3 contains 14 residues. Germline CDR1 and CDR2: ENHRY and SYGVKD. V was clipped by 2 bases and J by 4 bases, with 11 bases between them. Participant-reported clinical history was the basis for cohort assignment. Recovery meant two consecutive negative NP/OP PCR tests, professional clearance, or resolved symptoms. The source is a woman in her forties or fifties who had recovered from COVID-19. This chain links TRBV10-3 with TRBJ1-1; D gene unclear. The sequencing sample was made of PBMCs or T cells enriched from blood (not recorded which). The CDR3 reads CAISEPGVVTEAFF. In DNA form, the CDR3 reads TGTGCCATCAGTGAGCCCGGGGTAGTCACTGAAGCTTTCTTT.